The T cell receptor beta chain under discussion was sequenced for a study of T-cell reconstitution after alpha-beta-depleted transplantation in children. The TCRbeta library was prepared with unique molecular identifiers. TCRdb passed the PCR reads through MiXCR, listing each CDR3 protein once. Among over 85,000 distinct CDR3 sequences listed, 10% were seen once. The table lists this clonotype with many counts. V gave up 2 bases and J gave up 6 bases, with 12 bases separating them. The CDR3 extends over 14 amino acids. Germline CDR1 SEHNR, CDR2 FQNEAQ (reference sequence). The receptor's source is a human donor who donated a stem cell graft to a child with acute lymphoblastic leukemia. This rearrangement joins TRBV7-9 to TRBJ2-3; tentative D call: TRBD1 (5 bases). The sample consisted of PBMCs from the stem cell graft donor, taken from the stem cell graft. The DNA of the CDR3 is TGTGCCAGCAGCTTAAACGCCAGGGTCGATACGCAGTATTTT. This translates into CASSLNARVDTQYF.